This paragraph covers one T cell receptor (beta chain) sequence. It has no known antigen specificity. Base-call qualities are not available, and no considerably larger clone is one nucleotide away. The data were taken from a study of blood T cell repertoires in COVID-19 (dated by TCRdb to 2018 to 2020). For the wider study: The collaborator samples originated in the United States, Italy and Spain and spanned the acute and convalescent phases of COVID-19. The prospective study material was composed of cDNA or gDNA derived from T cells, B-cell-depleted T cells, or PBMCs. Subjects who had been exposed to COVID-19, were actively infected with it, or had recovered from it provided the deeply sampled blood TCRbeta repertoires that made up the dataset. The repertoires were released in a freely available public database intended as a resource for research on the immune response to SARS-CoV-2. The samples were drawn from the first 160 participants of the ongoing ImmuneRACE study and from some 1,300 subjects provided by 6 global collaborators. The sample metadata nearly always contained a de-identified subject ID, COVID-19 status, age in years and sex. Where HLA class I and class II types were available, the types were taken from metadata supplied by the sample provider, not from assay-based typing. The full study reports these points: The quantity of clinical and demographic metadata differed by source and by participant and was supplied without curation.

Collaborating institutions collected whole blood in K2EDTA tubes following their own protocols. For TCRbeta analysis, collaborators shipped samples in one of three forms: frozen whole blood, isolated PBMCs, or DNA extracted from either of those sample types. The CDR3 numbers 12 residues from cysteine through phenylalanine. Solely the CDR3 DNA is kept, with 36 bases framed from the first base. The germline ends are 11 bases apart after V is trimmed by 7 bases and J by 5 bases. The immunoSEQ Assay, a bias-controlled multiplex PCR, was used to amplify TCRbeta CDR3 regions from genomic DNA. As for the authors' bioinformatics: The number of nucleated cells in each sample was estimated by amplification of reference gene primers within the assay. Sequence reads were collapsed and filtered to measure the absolute abundance of every unique TCRbeta CDR3 rearrangement. Productive Simpson clonality was computed per sample as the square root of Simpson's diversity index over productive rearrangements. TCRdb mirrors the immuneACCESS table, restricted to in-frame sequences. Some clones are absent from its copies; in checked studies, under half trace to an unresolved V gene, and the reason for the others is unknown. The DNA was the basis for D and trimming; V, J and clone size are from that table. In all, the sample holds 50,000 to 60,000 clones, and 80% to 90% of those were seen once. The ten largest make up over 1.5% of the sample.

The sample consisted of peripheral blood. The chain uses TRBV12-3 or TRBV12-4 and TRBJ1-1, with the D gene not clear enough to name. This receptor was taken from a man aged 55 to 70 with acute or convalescent COVID-19. Here the CDR3 is given as CASTNVRTEAFF. The DNA reads as follows: TGTGCCAGCACTAACGTGCGGACTGAAGCTTTCTTT.